This T cell receptor beta chain was found in a study of early T cells in non-severe SARS-CoV-2 infection. Each CDR3 protein is one row after TCRdb ran MiXCR on the 5' RACE reads. The table has just under 65,000 distinct CDR3 sequences, 5.9% seen once; the top ten hold 3.4%. This clonotype occurred many times. CDR3 length: 15 amino acids. The V gene lost 3 bases and the J gene lost 0 bases, with 14 bases spanning the gap. The germline V gene has CDR1 SQVTM and CDR2 ANQGSEA. V is TRBV29-1 and J is TRBJ2-5, with no clear D. This receptor was identified in an adult who was a healthcare worker with PCR-confirmed SARS-CoV-2 infection or an uninfected control (not recorded which). Sequenced here: whole blood, sampled at baseline. Written as DNA, the CDR3 is TGCAGCGTTGACGGCAGAACCAAGAACCAAGAGACCCAGTACTTC. Its translation is CSVDGRTKNQETQYF. Full variable domain (missing parts from reference TRBV29-1 and TRBJ2-5): SAVISQKPSRDICQRGTSLTIQCQVDSQVTMMFWYRQQPGQSLTLIATANQGSEATYESGFVIDKFPISRPNLTFSTLTVSNMSPEDSSIYLCSVDGRTKNQETQYFGPGTRLLVL.